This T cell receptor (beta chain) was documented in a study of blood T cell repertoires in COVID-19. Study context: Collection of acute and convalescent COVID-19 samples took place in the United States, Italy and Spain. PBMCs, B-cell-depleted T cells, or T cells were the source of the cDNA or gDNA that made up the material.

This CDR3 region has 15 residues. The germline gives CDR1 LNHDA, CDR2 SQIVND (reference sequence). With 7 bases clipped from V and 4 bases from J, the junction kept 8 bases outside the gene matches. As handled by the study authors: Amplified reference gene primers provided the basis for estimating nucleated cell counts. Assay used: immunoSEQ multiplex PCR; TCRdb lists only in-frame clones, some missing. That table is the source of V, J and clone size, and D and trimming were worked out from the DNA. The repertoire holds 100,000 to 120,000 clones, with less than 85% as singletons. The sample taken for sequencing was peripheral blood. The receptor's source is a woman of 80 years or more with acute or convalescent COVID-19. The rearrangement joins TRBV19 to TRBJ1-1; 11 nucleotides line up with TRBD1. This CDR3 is CASTGQGARVTEAFF. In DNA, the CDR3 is TGTGCCAGTACCGGACAGGGGGCGCGGGTCACTGAAGCTTTCTTT.